This TCR beta chain was sequenced for a study of T cell responses to AZD1222 COVID-19 vaccine. The V end was cut by 3 bases, the J end by 10 bases, with 10 bases between. CDR3 length: 13 amino acids. The V gene's germline CDR1 is KGHSH and CDR2 LQKENI. Data came from immunoSEQ multiplex PCR; TCRdb stores just in-frame clones and leaves some out. The sample shows some 140,000 clones, around 90% of them seen only once. Sequencing was performed on peripheral blood, taken on day 0 of AZD1222 vaccination. The J gene is TRBJ1-6, the V gene TRBV18; D gene unclear. This TCR derives from an adult in good health. The DNA for the CDR3 is TGTGCCAGCTCACCTAACGCCGGGTCACCCCTCCACTTT. It codes for CASSPNAGSPLHF.